This is a list of T cell receptor beta chains from one sample in a study of response to subunit inactivated influenza vaccine. TCRdb reprocessed the RT-PCR reads via MiXCR and lists one record per CDR3 protein. The top ten clones hold 9.5% to 15% of a sample with about 160,000 distinct CDR3 sequences, roughly 10% of them seen once. Sequences were derived from non-naive T cells sorted from PBMCs, sampled about 40 days after vaccination. The receptors derive from a man in his fifties or sixties who received an inactivated influenza vaccine. CDR3s include the opening cysteine and the closing phenylalanine or tryptophan. The D gene is left open where the match is weak. Part of the rows lack a size; the others show once, few, many or a class for expanded clones.

DNA,CDR3,J,D,V,size
TGTGCCAGCAGCTTATGGGGGCAGCAAGAGACCCAGTACTTC,CASSLWGQQETQYF,TRBJ2-5,-,TRBV7-2,few
TGCGCCAGCAGCTCCCCGGGGGGGCCTAGGGATGAGCAGTTCTTC,CASSSPGGPRDEQFF,TRBJ2-1,TRBD2,TRBV5-1,few
TGTGCCAGCAGTAGACAGCGGGGACCCTATGAGCAGTTCTTC,CASSRQRGPYEQFF,TRBJ2-1,TRBD2,TRBV6-2/TRBV6-3,many
TGTGCCAGCAGCTTAAACAGAGGTTACCAAGAGACCCAGTACTTC,CASSLNRGYQETQYF,TRBJ2-5,-,TRBV7-2,-
TGTGCCAGCAGTCACCGGGACACATACACCGGGGAGCTGTTTTTT,CASSHRDTYTGELFF,TRBJ2-2,-,TRBV6-5,-
TGTGCCACCGCCGAATCGACAGGGGGCTTTGGCTACACCTTC,CATAESTGGFGYTF,TRBJ1-2,TRBD1,TRBV6-2/TRBV6-3,few
TGCGCCAGCAGCTTGGTCCGGGGCAGTTTCTACGAGCAGTACTTC,CASSLVRGSFYEQYF,TRBJ2-7,-,TRBV5-1,many
TGTGCCAGCAGCTTAGCAGTGGGAGATCTCTACGAGCAGTACTTC,CASSLAVGDLYEQYF,TRBJ2-7,-,TRBV7-8,once
TGTGCCAGCAGTGCCTGGCAGACCCCCTCGGGCTATGGCTACACCTTC,CASSAWQTPSGYGYTF,TRBJ1-2,-,TRBV2,-
TGTGCCAGCAGCTTAGTTGGGGTCCCAGAGACCCAGTACTTC,CASSLVGVPETQYF,TRBJ2-5,-,TRBV11-2,many
TGCAGTGCAAAACAGACTAGGAGAAACACAGATACGCAGTATTTT,CSAKQTRRNTDTQYF,TRBJ2-3,-,TRBV20-1,-
TGCAGTGCTTTCGAGCAGTTCTTC,CSAFEQFF,TRBJ2-1,-,TRBV20-1,many
TGTGCCAGCAGCACAAATGGGGGGCAGACTGAAGCTTTCTTT,CASSTNGGQTEAFF,TRBJ1-1,-,TRBV11-2,many
TGCGCCAGCAGCCAAGAAAGGACCACCAGTGGGACCCAGTACTTC,CASSQERTTSGTQYF,TRBJ2-5,-,TRBV4-3,-
TGCAGCGTTGAAGATCGGGCGGGGGGCCTATACAATGAGCAGTTCTTC,CSVEDRAGGLYNEQFF,TRBJ2-1,TRBD2,TRBV29-1,many
TGTGCCAGCAGTGACTCGGCGAGCGGGGGGGGAGATACGCAGTATTTT,CASSDSASGGGDTQYF,TRBJ2-3,TRBD2,TRBV6-4,-
TGCGCCAGCAGCCAAGTTCAGAGGTCCGGGGAGCTGTTTTTT,CASSQVQRSGELFF,TRBJ2-2,-,TRBV4-1,many
TGCGCCAGCAGCCACGGACAGGGAAGGACTGGCTACACCTTC,CASSHGQGRTGYTF,TRBJ1-2,TRBD1,TRBV4-3,-
TGTGCCAGCAGTTTTAAGCGAGGATATGGCTACACCTTC,CASSFKRGYGYTF,TRBJ1-2,-,TRBV28,few
TGTGCCAGCAGCTTATATCTCTCTGGCGGGGGCCTAACCTACGAGCAGTACTTC,CASSLYLSGGGLTYEQYF,TRBJ2-7,-,TRBV11-2,many
TGTGCCAGCAGTCGTTGGGAGGGGACCCAGTACTTC,CASSRWEGTQYF,TRBJ2-5,TRBD2,TRBV28,few
TGTGCCAGCAGCTTAGCTAAGCAGAACACCGGGGAGCTGTTTTTT,CASSLAKQNTGELFF,TRBJ2-2,-,TRBV5-4,-
TGCGCCAGCAGCGAGGCCAAGGGCTCCTATAATTCACCCCTCCACTTT,CASSEAKGSYNSPLHF,TRBJ1-6,-,TRBV5-1,-
TGTGCCAGCAGTCAAAAGGTAAACACTGAAGCTTTCTTT,CASSQKVNTEAFF,TRBJ1-1,-,TRBV6-1,-
TGTGCCAGCAGTGGAGGGACCGGGGAGCTGTTTTTT,CASSGGTGELFF,TRBJ2-2,-,TRBV25-1,-
TGTGCCATCACCAACGGGGGCCTGAACTCCTACGAGCAGTACTTC,CAITNGGLNSYEQYF,TRBJ2-7,-,TRBV10-3,-
TGTGCCACCAGCGCCGGGACAGGGGATCTCGGGGAGCTGTTTTTT,CATSAGTGDLGELFF,TRBJ2-2,TRBD1,TRBV24-1,many
TGCAGTGTCGCTACAGGGACAGGCTATGGCTACACCTTC,CSVATGTGYGYTF,TRBJ1-2,TRBD1,TRBV20-1,few
TGTGCCTGGAGTGCCGGGACCCCCTCGGAGACCCAGTACTTC,CAWSAGTPSETQYF,TRBJ2-5,-,TRBV30,many
TGTGCCAGCAGAACAGGGACCGGGGAGCTGTTTTTT,CASRTGTGELFF,TRBJ2-2,-,TRBV6-6,many
TGTGCCAGCAGCGCCCAGATGGCCGGGGGGACTGAAGCTTTCTTT,CASSAQMAGGTEAFF,TRBJ1-1,-,TRBV9,-
TGTGCCAGCACCCAAACAGCACCCGTGGAGCAGTACTTC,CASTQTAPVEQYF,TRBJ2-7,-,TRBV28,-
TGTGCCAGCAGTAGGGGTCTCTCTGAAGCTTTCTTT,CASSRGLSEAFF,TRBJ1-1,-,TRBV12-3/TRBV12-4,-
TGTGCCAGCAGTTCTCCGGGGCCTGGGGCCAACGTCCTGACTTTC,CASSSPGPGANVLTF,TRBJ2-6,-,TRBV28,many
TGTGCCAGCAGCAGGCGGGTGGCATTCAGGGAGACCCAGTACTTC,CASSRRVAFRETQYF,TRBJ2-5,-,TRBV5-6,many
TGCAGTGCTGGACAGGTCGACGGCTACACCTTC,CSAGQVDGYTF,TRBJ1-2,TRBD1,TRBV20-1,many
TGTGCCAGCATGCCCCGGGACGGCTTCTCCGAGCAGTACTTC,CASMPRDGFSEQYF,TRBJ2-7,-,TRBV6-2/TRBV6-3,-